This T cell receptor (beta chain) was captured by sequencing in a study of OX40 agonist ivuxolimab in advanced cancers. In the case of this clone: The antigen remains undetermined.

Using immunoSEQ multiplex PCR, the repertoire was profiled, and TCRdb retains in-frame clones only, with some absent. This table holds 70,000 to 95,000 clones, 70% to 90% found once. Study results and limitations: CD8+ T cells averaged more expanded clones than CD4+.

The V and J ends lost 0 bases and 7 bases respectively, with 10 bases between them. The CDR3 contains 14 residues. Germline CDR1 and CDR2: LGHNA and YNFKEQ. The origin of this receptor is an adult with an advanced solid tumor such as melanoma, head and neck, liver or kidney cancer. The sequences come from CD4+ or CD8+ T cells sorted from blood, collected in a trial of the OX40 agonist ivuxolimab. The gene calls are TRBV4-2 and TRBJ1-5; D remains unclear. This chain's CDR3 is CASSQDSTRQPQHF. The CDR3 bases are TGTGCCAGCAGCCAAGATTCAACAAGGCAGCCCCAGCATTTT.